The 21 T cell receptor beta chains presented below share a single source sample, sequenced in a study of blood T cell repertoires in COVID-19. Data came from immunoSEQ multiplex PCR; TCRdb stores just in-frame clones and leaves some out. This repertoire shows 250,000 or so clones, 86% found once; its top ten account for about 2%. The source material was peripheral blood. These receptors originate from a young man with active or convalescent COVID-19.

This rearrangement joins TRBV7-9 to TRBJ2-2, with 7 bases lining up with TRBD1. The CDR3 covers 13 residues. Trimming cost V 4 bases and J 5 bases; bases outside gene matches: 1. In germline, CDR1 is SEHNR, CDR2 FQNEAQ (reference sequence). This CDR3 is CASSSGQTGELFF. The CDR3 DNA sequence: TGTGCCAGCAGCTCGGGACAGACCGGGGAGCTGTTTTTT.

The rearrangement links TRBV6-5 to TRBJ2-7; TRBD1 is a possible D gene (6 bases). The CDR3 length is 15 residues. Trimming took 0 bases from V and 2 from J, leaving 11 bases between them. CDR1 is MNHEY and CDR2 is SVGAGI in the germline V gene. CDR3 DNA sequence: TGTGCCAGCAGTTACTCGACAGGCCCGACCTACGAGCAGTACTTC. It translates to CASSYSTGPTYEQYF.

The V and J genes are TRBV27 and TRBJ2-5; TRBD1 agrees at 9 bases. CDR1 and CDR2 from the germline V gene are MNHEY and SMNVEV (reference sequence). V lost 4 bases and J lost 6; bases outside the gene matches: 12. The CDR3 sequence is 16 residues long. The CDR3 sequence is CASSSPAGQGLKTQYF. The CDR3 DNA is TGTGCCAGCAGTTCTCCCGCCGGACAGGGGCTGAAGACCCAGTACTTC.

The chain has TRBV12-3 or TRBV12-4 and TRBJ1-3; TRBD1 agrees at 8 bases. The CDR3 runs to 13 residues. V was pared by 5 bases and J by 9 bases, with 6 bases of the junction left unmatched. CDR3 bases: TGTGCCAGCAGTGGGACAGGCGGCGGCACCATATATTTT. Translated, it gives CASSGTGGGTIYF.

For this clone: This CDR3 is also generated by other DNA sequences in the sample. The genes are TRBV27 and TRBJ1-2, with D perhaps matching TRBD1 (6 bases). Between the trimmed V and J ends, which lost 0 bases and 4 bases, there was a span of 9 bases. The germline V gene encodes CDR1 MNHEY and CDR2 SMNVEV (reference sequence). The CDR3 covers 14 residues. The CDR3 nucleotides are TGTGCCAGCAGTTTATCGGGGGCCGGCTATGGCTACACCTTC. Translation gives CASSLSGAGYGYTF.

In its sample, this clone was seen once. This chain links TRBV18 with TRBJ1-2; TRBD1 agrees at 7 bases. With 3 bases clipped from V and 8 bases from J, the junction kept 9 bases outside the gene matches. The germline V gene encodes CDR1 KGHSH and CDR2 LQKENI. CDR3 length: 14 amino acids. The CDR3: CASSPLDRVDGYTF. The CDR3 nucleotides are TGTGCCAGCTCACCTTTAGACAGGGTTGACGGCTACACCTTC.

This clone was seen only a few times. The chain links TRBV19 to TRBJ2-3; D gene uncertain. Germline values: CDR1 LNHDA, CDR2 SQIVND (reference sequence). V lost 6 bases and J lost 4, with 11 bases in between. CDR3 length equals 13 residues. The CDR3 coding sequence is TGTGCCAGTAGCCCATGGCCACCAGATACGCAGTATTTT. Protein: CASSPWPPDTQYF.

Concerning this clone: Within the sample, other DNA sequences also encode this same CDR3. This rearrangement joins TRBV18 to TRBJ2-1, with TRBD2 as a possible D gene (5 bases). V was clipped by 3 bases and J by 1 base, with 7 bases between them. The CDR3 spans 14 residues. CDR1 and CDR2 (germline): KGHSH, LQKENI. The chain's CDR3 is CASSPGGSYNEQFF. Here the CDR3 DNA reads TGTGCCAGCTCACCTGGCGGGTCCTACAATGAGCAGTTCTTC.

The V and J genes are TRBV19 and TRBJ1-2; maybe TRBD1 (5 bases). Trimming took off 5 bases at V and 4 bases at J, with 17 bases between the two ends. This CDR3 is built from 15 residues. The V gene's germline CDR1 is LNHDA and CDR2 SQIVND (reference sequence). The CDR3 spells CASSAGIEFFYGYTF. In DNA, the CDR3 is TGTGCCAGTAGTGCAGGGATTGAGTTCTTCTATGGCTACACCTTC.

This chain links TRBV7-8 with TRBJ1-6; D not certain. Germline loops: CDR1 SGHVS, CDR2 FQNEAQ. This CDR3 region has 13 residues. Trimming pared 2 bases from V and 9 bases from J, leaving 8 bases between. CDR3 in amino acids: CASSLSSGSPLHF. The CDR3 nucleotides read TGTGCCAGCAGCTTAAGTTCGGGTTCACCCCTCCACTTT.

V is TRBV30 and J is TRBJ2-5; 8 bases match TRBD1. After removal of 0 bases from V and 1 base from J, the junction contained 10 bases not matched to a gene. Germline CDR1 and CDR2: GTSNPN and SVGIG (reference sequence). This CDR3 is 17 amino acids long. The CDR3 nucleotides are TGTGCCTGGAGTGTACACCCCGGGACAGGCGTCCAAGAGACCCAGTACTTC. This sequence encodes CAWSVHPGTGVQETQYF.

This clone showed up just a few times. The CDR3 region is CASTQVEGMNYGYTF. CDR3 nucleotides: TGCGCCAGCACCCAGGTGGAGGGGATGAACTATGGCTACACCTTC. This chain uses TRBV10-2 with TRBJ1-2, with D possibly being TRBD1 (5 bases). CDR3 size: 15 residues. Trimming shortened V by 7 bases and J by 2 bases, and 17 bases separated the two germline ends. Per germline, CDR1 WSHSY and CDR2 SAAADI.

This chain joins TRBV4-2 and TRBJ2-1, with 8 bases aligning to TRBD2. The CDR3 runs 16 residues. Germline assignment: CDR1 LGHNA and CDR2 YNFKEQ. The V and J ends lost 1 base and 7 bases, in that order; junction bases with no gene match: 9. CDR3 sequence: CASSQGSGGARNEQFF. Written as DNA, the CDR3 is TGTGCCAGCAGCCAAGGGTCGGGGGGGGCAAGGAATGAGCAGTTCTTC.

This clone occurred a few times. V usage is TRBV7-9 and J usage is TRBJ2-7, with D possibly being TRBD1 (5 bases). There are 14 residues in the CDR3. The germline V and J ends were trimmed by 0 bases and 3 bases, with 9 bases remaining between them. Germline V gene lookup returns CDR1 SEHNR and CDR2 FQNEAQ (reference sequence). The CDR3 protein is CASSLASRDYEQYF. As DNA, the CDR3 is TGTGCCAGCAGCTTAGCGTCCAGGGACTACGAGCAGTACTTC.

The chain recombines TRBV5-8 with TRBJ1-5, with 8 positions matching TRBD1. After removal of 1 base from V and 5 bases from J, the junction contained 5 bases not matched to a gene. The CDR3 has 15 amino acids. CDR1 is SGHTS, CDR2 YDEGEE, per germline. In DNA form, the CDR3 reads TGTGCCAGCAGCTTGCGACAGGGGATATATCAGCCCCAGCATTTT. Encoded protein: CASSLRQGIYQPQHF.

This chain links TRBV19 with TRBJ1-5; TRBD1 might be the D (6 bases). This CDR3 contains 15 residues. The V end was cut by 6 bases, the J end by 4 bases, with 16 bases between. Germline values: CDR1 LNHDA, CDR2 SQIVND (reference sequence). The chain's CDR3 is CASSREQGPNQPQHF. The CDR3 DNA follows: TGTGCCAGTAGCAGAGAACAGGGCCCAAATCAGCCCCAGCATTTT. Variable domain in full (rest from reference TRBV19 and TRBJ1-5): DGGITQSPKYLFRKEGQNVTLSCEQNLNHDAMYWYRQDPGQGLRLIYYSQIVNDFQKGDIAEGYSVSREKKESFPLTVTSAQKNPTAFYLCASSREQGPNQPQHFGDGTRLSIL.

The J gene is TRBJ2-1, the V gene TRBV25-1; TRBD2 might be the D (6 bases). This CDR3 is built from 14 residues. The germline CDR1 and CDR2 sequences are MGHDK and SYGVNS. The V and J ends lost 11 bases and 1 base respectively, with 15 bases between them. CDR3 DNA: TGTGCCTCACGGAGGGCTTCATCCTACAATGAGCAGTTCTTC. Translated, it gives CASRRASSYNEQFF.

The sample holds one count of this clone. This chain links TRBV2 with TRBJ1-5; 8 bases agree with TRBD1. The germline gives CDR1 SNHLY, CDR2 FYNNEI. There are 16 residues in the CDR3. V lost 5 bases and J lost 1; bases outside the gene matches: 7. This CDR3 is CASSQTGVGSNQPQHF. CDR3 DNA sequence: TGTGCCAGCAGTCAGACAGGGGTTGGGAGCAATCAGCCCCAGCATTTT.

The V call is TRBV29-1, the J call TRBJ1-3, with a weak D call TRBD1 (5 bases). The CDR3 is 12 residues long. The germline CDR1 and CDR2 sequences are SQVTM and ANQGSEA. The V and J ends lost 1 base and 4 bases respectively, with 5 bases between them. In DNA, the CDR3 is TGCAGCGTTGAAGGGACAGGAAACACCATATATTTT. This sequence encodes CSVEGTGNTIYF.

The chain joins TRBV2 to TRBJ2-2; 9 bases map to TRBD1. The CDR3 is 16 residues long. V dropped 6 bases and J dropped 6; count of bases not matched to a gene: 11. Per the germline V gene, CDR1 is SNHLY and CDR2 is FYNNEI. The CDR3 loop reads CASSLGTGLSSGELFF. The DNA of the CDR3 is TGTGCCAGCAGCCTCGGGACAGGGTTGTCGTCCGGGGAGCTGTTTTTT.

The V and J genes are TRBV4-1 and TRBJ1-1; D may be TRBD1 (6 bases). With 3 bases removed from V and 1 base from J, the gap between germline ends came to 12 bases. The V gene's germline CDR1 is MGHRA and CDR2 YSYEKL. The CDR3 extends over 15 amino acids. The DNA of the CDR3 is TGCGCCAGCAGCCACAATCCAGGGGCGAACACTGAAGCTTTCTTT. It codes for CASSHNPGANTEAFF.